One sample yielded the 31 T cell receptor beta chains listed below, sequenced in a study of cytomegalovirus exposure and HLA in healthy donors. The study ran its PCR with 60 Vbeta and 13 Jbeta primers. Sequenced by immunoSEQ multiplex PCR; TCRdb stores in-frame clones only, minus some. The profile covers under 200,000 clones, with more than 75% appearing a single time and roughly 10% taken by the ten largest. Source material: PBMCs. Receptor source: a man aged 18 to 29 in good health and CMV-seropositive.

This chain links TRBV4-3 with TRBJ2-1; D is unresolved. The CDR3 sequence is 17 residues long. Germline CDR1 reads LGHNA; CDR2 reads YSLEER. Trimming took off 0 bases at V and 0 bases at J, with 12 bases between the two ends. The CDR3 reads CASSQDHTAGSYNEQFF. DNA of the CDR3: TGCGCCAGCAGCCAAGATCACACTGCAGGCTCCTACAATGAGCAGTTCTTC.

This sequence joins TRBV11-2 and TRBJ2-7; 8 bases agree with TRBD2. Germline values: CDR1 SGHAT, CDR2 FQNNGV. CDR3 length equals 12 residues. V dropped 5 bases and J dropped 4; count of bases not matched to a gene: 1. The CDR3 DNA reads TGTGCCAGCAGCCGGGGGGGGTACGAGCAGTACTTC. Protein product: CASSRGGYEQYF.

The chain uses TRBV5-5 and TRBJ2-2; TRBD1 aligns across 10 bases. CDR3 size: 16 residues. J was trimmed by 4 bases and V by 2 bases; bases with no gene match: 5. Per germline, CDR1 SGHKS and CDR2 YYEKEE (reference sequence). CDR3 in amino acids: CASSFRQGAGTGELFF. CDR3 DNA: TGTGCCAGCAGCTTCCGACAGGGGGCCGGCACCGGGGAGCTGTTTTTT.

The rearrangement joins TRBV6-5 to TRBJ2-3; 10 bases match TRBD1. The CDR3 extends over 14 amino acids. Germline CDR1 and CDR2: MNHEY and SVGAGI. V trimming: 6 bases; J trimming: 4 bases; junction bases outside the gene matches: 4. CDR3 nucleotide sequence: TGTGCCAGCAGCTTGACAGGGGGCGCAGATACGCAGTATTTT. This codes for CASSLTGGADTQYF.

This chain links TRBV19 with TRBJ1-1; 7 nucleotides agree with TRBD1. CDR3 size: 16 residues. Germline V gives CDR1 LNHDA, CDR2 SQIVND (reference sequence). V lost 7 bases to trimming and J lost 1 base; unmatched junction nucleotides: 12. CDR3 region: CASTYGLGQENTEAFF. CDR3 DNA: TGTGCCAGTACTTATGGTCTTGGACAGGAGAACACTGAAGCTTTCTTT.

For this clone: The germline gene is not matched at one end of the junction; a read error may be the cause. The chain is built from TRBV9 and TRBJ2-3, with TRBD2 as a possible D gene (6 bases). This CDR3 is 16 amino acids long. Germline CDR1 SGDLS, CDR2 YYNGEE. CDR3 DNA sequence: TGTGCCAGCACCTTGACGGGGACTTACGGCACAGGTACGCAGTATTTT. It yields the protein CASTLTGTYGTGTQYF.

The genes are TRBV2 and TRBJ1-2; D remains ambiguous. Germline CDR1 and CDR2: SNHLY and FYNNEI. V shed 2 bases and J shed 7 bases, with 8 bases lying between them. CDR3 length equals 12 residues. As DNA, the CDR3 is TGTGCCAGCAGTGAACGTCGGGGTGGCTACACCTTC. It yields the protein CASSERRGGYTF.

The chain carries TRBV4-2 and TRBJ1-6; a weak D match, TRBD1 (6 bases). Germline V gene lookup returns CDR1 LGHNA and CDR2 YNFKEQ. V lost 1 base, J lost 10 bases, and 17 bases lay in between. The CDR3 extends over 16 amino acids. As DNA, the CDR3 is TGTGCCAGCAGCCAAGTTAAAGGACAGTTAGACTCACCCCTCCACTTT. Encoded protein: CASSQVKGQLDSPLHF.

The V and J genes are TRBV5-1 and TRBJ2-5; TRBD2 matches 12 bases. The CDR3 covers 18 residues. From germline, CDR1 is SGHRS and CDR2 YFSETQ. The trim removed 0 bases at V and 3 bases at J, leaving 9 bases unmatched. CDR3 nucleotide sequence: TGCGCCAGCAGCTTGGGGGGACTAGCGGGCGTCGTGGAAGAGACCCAGTACTTC. Its translation: CASSLGGLAGVVEETQYF. The complete variable domain, with remaining parts taken from reference TRBV5-1 and TRBJ2-5, reads KAGVTQTPRYLIKTRGQQVTLSCSPISGHRSVSWYQQTPGQGLQFLFEYFSETQRNKGNFPGRFSGRQFSNSRSEMNVSTLELGDSALYLCASSLGGLAGVVEETQYFGPGTRLLVL.

This chain uses TRBV7-9 with TRBJ1-6, with 7 bases lining up with TRBD1. With 5 bases clipped from V and 5 bases from J, the junction kept 12 bases outside the gene matches. The V gene's germline CDR1 is SEHNR and CDR2 FQNEAQ (reference sequence). CDR3 size: 17 residues. This CDR3 is CASSGMTGMGNNSPLHF. CDR3 bases: TGTGCCAGCAGCGGTATGACAGGGATGGGCAATAATTCACCCCTCCACTTT.

The chain combines TRBV18 with TRBJ2-7, with 9 bases aligning to TRBD1. Looked up from germline, CDR1 is KGHSH and CDR2 is LQKENI. V dropped 5 bases and J dropped 1; count of bases not matched to a gene: 9. CDR3 length: 16 amino acids. The CDR3, as DNA: TGTGCCAGCTCATTGTATGTACAGGGGGCATCCTACGAGCAGTACTTC. It codes for CASSLYVQGASYEQYF.

This sequence joins TRBV7-6 and TRBJ1-4; D call uncertain. Germline CDR1 and CDR2: SGHVS and FNYEAQ. Trimming pared 2 bases from V and 2 bases from J, leaving 9 bases between. The CDR3 sequence is 15 residues long. The DNA of the CDR3 is TGTGCCAGCAGCTTAACGCAGTGGACTAATGAAAAACTGTTTTTT. It codes for CASSLTQWTNEKLFF.

J is TRBJ1-1 and V is TRBV5-6; tentative D call: TRBD1 (5 bases). V lost 5 bases to trimming and J lost 4 bases, with 12 bases between them. Germline-derived CDR1 and CDR2 are SGHDT and YYEEEE. The CDR3 totals 13 residues. Here the CDR3 reads CASRLTAGTEAFF. The CDR3 DNA follows: TGTGCCAGCAGGTTGACAGCTGGCACTGAAGCTTTCTTT.

This clone was recorded a few times. The chain carries TRBV20-1 and TRBJ1-5; weak D call: TRBD1 (6 bases). The CDR3 extends over 11 amino acids. The germline V gene has CDR1 DFQATT and CDR2 SNEGSKA (reference sequence). Trimming took off 6 bases at V and 5 bases at J, with 8 bases between the two ends. The CDR3 region has the DNA TGCAGTGCCGAGGGGGATCAGCCCCAGCATTTT. Amino acids: CSAEGDQPQHF.

The rearrangement links TRBV15 to TRBJ1-4; tentative D call: TRBD1 (6 bases). The CDR3 contains 17 residues. Germline CDR1 reads LNHNV; CDR2 reads YYDKDF (reference sequence). V shed 3 bases and J shed 0 bases, with 14 bases lying between them. CDR3 region: CATSRGKGGPTNEKLFF. For the CDR3, the DNA is TGTGCCACCAGCAGGGGGAAAGGGGGACCAACTAATGAAAAACTGTTTTTT. Combining the CDR3 with reference TRBV15 and TRBJ1-4 gives the whole variable domain DAMVIQNPRYQVTQFGKPVTLSCSQTLNHNVMYWYQQKSSQAPKLLFHYYDKDFNNEADTPDNFQSRRPNTSFCFLDIRSPGLGDTAMYLCATSRGKGGPTNEKLFFGSGTQLSVL.

For the CDR3, the DNA is TGTGCCAGCAGCTTAGGGGGAGCGGGGAGGGCGTACGAGCAGTACTTC. This sequence encodes CASSLGGAGRAYEQYF. The V and J genes are TRBV7-8 and TRBJ2-7, with TRBD2 matching 7 bases. There are 16 residues in the CDR3. Trimming removed 1 base from V and 4 bases from J; junction bases left unmatched: 10. CDR1 and CDR2 from the germline V gene are SGHVS and FQNEAQ. Complete variable domain (other parts from reference TRBV7-8 and TRBJ2-7): GAGVSQSPRYKVAKRGQDVALRCDPISGHVSLFWYQQALGQGPEFLTYFQNEAQLDKSGLPSDRFFAERPEGSVSTLKIQRTQQEDSAVYLCASSLGGAGRAYEQYFGPGTRLTVT.

DNA of the CDR3: TGTGCCACCAGCAAAACGAATGGGGGGGACTATGGCTACACCTTC. Translating gives CATSKTNGGDYGYTF. The chain recombines TRBV15 with TRBJ1-2, with a weak D call TRBD1 (5 bases). V was cut by 4 bases and J by 3 bases, with 15 bases left in between. The CDR3 is 15 amino acids. The germline V gene has CDR1 LNHNV and CDR2 YYDKDF (reference sequence).

The J gene is TRBJ2-3, the V gene TRBV10-1; 15 bases line up with TRBD2. Germline V CDR1 and CDR2: WNHNN, SYGVQD (reference sequence). The CDR3 is 15 amino acids. The V gene end was trimmed by 6 bases and the J gene end by 5 bases; junction bases not matched to a gene: 3. The CDR3 loop is CASSWTSGRGDTQYF. The CDR3 region has the DNA TGCGCCAGCAGCTGGACTAGCGGGAGGGGAGATACGCAGTATTTT.

This sequence joins TRBV7-8 and TRBJ2-7; TRBD1 might be the D (5 bases). Germline assignment: CDR1 SGHVS and CDR2 FQNEAQ. V lost 2 bases and J 6 bases, leaving 17 bases between the germline ends. This CDR3 has 15 residues. DNA for the CDR3: TGTGCCAGCAGCTTATGGTCGGCAGGGATGAGCGAGCAGTACTTC. Translated: CASSLWSAGMSEQYF.

The rearrangement uses TRBV5-1 and TRBJ2-7, with 9 nucleotides matching TRBD1. V trimming: 4 bases; J trimming: 5 bases; junction bases outside the gene matches: 10. Germline V lookup: CDR1 SGHRS, CDR2 YFSETQ. The CDR3 is 15 residues long. The CDR3 region is CASSVTGQGPNEQYF. The DNA of the CDR3 is TGCGCCAGCAGCGTGACGGGACAGGGTCCCAACGAGCAGTACTTC.

V and J are TRBV5-4 and TRBJ1-4; 7 positions agree with TRBD1. V lost 4 bases to trimming and J lost 4 bases; unmatched junction nucleotides: 7. Germline CDR1 and CDR2: SGHNT and YYREEE (reference sequence). The length of the CDR3 is 15 residues. CDR3 sequence reads: CASSKTGSNNEKLFF. The CDR3 nucleotides are TGTGCCAGCAGCAAGACAGGGTCCAATAATGAAAAACTGTTTTTT.

The V and J genes are TRBV5-1 and TRBJ2-5, with D hard to call. The DNA end is a closer match to TRBJ2-7, so the J assignment may be wrong. This CDR3 region has 14 residues. Germline values: CDR1 SGHRS, CDR2 YFSETQ. The CDR3 sequence: CASSLGLKSYEQYF. Written as DNA, the CDR3 is TGCGCCAGCAGCTTGGGACTTAAATCCTACGAGCAGTACTTC.

This clone was seen a handful of times. This chain links TRBV5-1 with TRBJ2-3, with TRBD2 matching over 9 bases. This CDR3 contains 15 residues. The germline CDR1 and CDR2 sequences are SGHRS and YFSETQ. Losses at the gene ends were 4 bases for V and 4 bases for J; bases not matched to a gene: 7. This chain's CDR3 is CASSLGLASPDTQYF. In DNA, the CDR3 is TGCGCCAGCAGCCTGGGACTAGCTTCCCCAGATACGCAGTATTTT.

The CDR3 sequence: CASSWGQGSYEQYF. CDR3 in DNA: TGTGCCAGCAGTTGGGGACAGGGGAGCTACGAGCAGTACTTC. The rearrangement joins TRBV27 to TRBJ2-7; TRBD1 agrees at 10 bases. The CDR3 contains 14 residues. CDR1 MNHEY and CDR2 SMNVEV come from the germline V gene (reference sequence). Losses at the gene ends were 4 bases for V and 3 bases for J; bases not matched to a gene: 3.

This chain uses TRBV2 with TRBJ2-3; D is undetermined. CDR3 size: 14 residues. The V gene's germline CDR1 is SNHLY and CDR2 FYNNEI. V lost 9 bases, J lost 3 bases, and 16 bases lay in between. Here the CDR3 DNA reads TGTGCCAGTCGACTTCGGAAATCAACAGATACGCAGTATTTT. This codes for CASRLRKSTDTQYF.

The rearrangement uses TRBV29-1 and TRBJ1-2; perhaps TRBD1 as D (6 bases). The CDR3 sequence is 12 residues long. V was clipped by 3 bases and J by 4 bases, with 9 bases between them. Germline CDR1 and CDR2: SQVTM and ANQGSEA. CDR3 residues: CSVDNRAYGYTF. CDR3 nucleotide sequence: TGCAGCGTTGATAACAGGGCCTATGGCTACACCTTC.

The chain recombines TRBV5-7 with TRBJ1-5; 7 bases agree with TRBD1. TRBV5-7 is an open reading frame whose function is uncertain. The junction had 3 bases not matched to a gene; V was cut back by 3 bases and J by 0 bases. CDR3 length equals 15 residues. This CDR3 reads CASSSGTVSNQPQHF. CDR3 DNA: TGTGCCAGCAGCTCAGGGACAGTTAGCAATCAGCCCCAGCATTTT.

This sequence joins TRBV4-2 and TRBJ2-7; 7 positions agree with TRBD2. CDR1 is LGHNA, CDR2 YNFKEQ, per germline. With 0 bases clipped from V and 4 bases from J, the junction kept 0 bases outside the gene matches. The CDR3 contains 13 residues. This CDR3 is CASSQEREYEQYF. The CDR3 DNA is TGTGCCAGCAGCCAAGAGCGGGAGTACGAGCAGTACTTC.

V usage is TRBV11-2 and J usage is TRBJ2-7; 7 positions match TRBD2. Germline CDR1 is SGHAT and CDR2 is FQNNGV. The CDR3 spans 14 residues. V shed 5 bases, J shed 4 bases, and the junction held 8 bases outside the gene matches. The CDR3 loop reads CASSLFRGGYEQYF. The CDR3 DNA reads TGTGCCAGCAGCCTGTTTAGGGGAGGGTACGAGCAGTACTTC.

This sequence joins TRBV29-1 and TRBJ2-5; D remains unclear. Trimming cost V 4 bases and J 7 bases, with 19 bases left between them. The germline gives CDR1 SQVTM, CDR2 ANQGSEA. The CDR3 length is 14 residues. CDR3: CSVVQKNVSGTQYF. The CDR3 bases are TGCAGCGTTGTACAGAAAAATGTCTCCGGGACCCAGTACTTC.

This clone has only a few counts. The chain combines TRBV9 with TRBJ1-6; 7 bases map to TRBD1. The CDR3 runs to 14 residues. Trimming removed 3 bases from V and 6 bases from J; junction bases left unmatched: 3. Germline values: CDR1 SGDLS, CDR2 YYNGEE. DNA for the CDR3: TGTGCCAGCAGCGAGACAGGGCTTAATTCACCCCTCCACTTT. This sequence encodes CASSETGLNSPLHF.